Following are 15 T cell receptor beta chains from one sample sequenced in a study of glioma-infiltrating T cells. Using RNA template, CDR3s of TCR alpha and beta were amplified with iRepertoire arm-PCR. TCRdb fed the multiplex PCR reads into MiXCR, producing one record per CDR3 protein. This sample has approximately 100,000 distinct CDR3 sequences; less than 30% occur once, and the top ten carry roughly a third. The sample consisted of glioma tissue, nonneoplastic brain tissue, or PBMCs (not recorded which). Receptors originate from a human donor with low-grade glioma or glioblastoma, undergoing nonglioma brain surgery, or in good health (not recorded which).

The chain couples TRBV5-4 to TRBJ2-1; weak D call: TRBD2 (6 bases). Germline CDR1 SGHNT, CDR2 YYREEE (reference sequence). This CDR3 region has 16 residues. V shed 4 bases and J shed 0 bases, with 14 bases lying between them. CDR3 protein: CASSPRDSSSYNEQFF. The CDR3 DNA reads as TGTGCCAGCAGCCCCCGGGACTCCAGCTCCTACAATGAGCAGTTCTTC.

The CDR3: CSVAHGNTEAFF. CDR3 sequence (DNA): TGCAGCGTTGCCCATGGGAACACTGAAGCTTTCTTT. The genes are TRBV29-1 and TRBJ1-1; D gene uncertain. V was trimmed by 4 bases and J by 1 base, leaving 7 bases between them. This CDR3 is 12 amino acids long. Germline loops: CDR1 SQVTM, CDR2 ANQGSEA.

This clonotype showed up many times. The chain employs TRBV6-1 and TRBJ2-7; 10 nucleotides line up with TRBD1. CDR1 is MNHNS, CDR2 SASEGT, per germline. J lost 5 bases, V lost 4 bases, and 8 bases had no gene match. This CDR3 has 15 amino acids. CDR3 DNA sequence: TGTGCCAGCAGTGTTACGGGACAGGGGAAAGACGAGCAGTACTTC. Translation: CASSVTGQGKDEQYF.

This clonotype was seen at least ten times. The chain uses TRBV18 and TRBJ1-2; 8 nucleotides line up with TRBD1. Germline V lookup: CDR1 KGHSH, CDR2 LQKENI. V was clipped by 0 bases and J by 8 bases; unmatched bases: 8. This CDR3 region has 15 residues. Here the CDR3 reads CASSPPEAGGLGYTF. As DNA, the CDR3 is TGTGCCAGCTCACCACCGGAGGCAGGGGGCTTGGGCTACACCTTC. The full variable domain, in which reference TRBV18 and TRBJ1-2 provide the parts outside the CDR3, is NAGVMQNPRHLVRRRGQEARLRCSPMKGHSHVYWYRQLPEEGLKFMVYLQKENIIDESGMPKERFSAEFPKEGPSILRIQQVVRGDSAAYFCASSPPEAGGLGYTFGSGTRLTVV.

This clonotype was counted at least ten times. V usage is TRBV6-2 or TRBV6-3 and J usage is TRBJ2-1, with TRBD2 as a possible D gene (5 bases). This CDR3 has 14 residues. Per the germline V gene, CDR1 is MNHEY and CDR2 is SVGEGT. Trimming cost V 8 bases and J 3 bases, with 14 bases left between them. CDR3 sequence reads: CASGRTPVYNEQFF. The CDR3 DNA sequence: TGTGCCAGCGGCCGGACTCCGGTCTACAATGAGCAGTTCTTC.

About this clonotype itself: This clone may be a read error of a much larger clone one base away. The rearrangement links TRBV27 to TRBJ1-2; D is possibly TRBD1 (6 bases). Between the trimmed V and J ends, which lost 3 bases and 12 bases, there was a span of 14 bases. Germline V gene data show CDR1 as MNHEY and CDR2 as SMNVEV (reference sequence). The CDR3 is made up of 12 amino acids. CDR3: CASSFGIGGNTF. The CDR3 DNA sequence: TGTGCCAGCAGTTTTGGGATAGGGGGTAACACCTTC.

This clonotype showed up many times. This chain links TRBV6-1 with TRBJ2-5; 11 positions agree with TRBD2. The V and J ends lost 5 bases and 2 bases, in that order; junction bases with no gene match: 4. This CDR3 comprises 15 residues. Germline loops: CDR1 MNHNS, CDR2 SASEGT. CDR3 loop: CASSRGTSGQETQYF. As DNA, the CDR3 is TGTGCCAGCAGTAGAGGGACTAGCGGTCAAGAGACCCAGTACTTC.

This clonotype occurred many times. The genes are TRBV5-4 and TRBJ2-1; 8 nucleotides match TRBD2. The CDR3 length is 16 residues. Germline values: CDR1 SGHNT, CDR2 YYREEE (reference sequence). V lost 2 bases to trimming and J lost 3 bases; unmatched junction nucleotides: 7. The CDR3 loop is CASSLGGGGLYNEQFF. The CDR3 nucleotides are TGTGCCAGCAGCTTAGGTGGCGGGGGGCTCTACAATGAGCAGTTCTTC.

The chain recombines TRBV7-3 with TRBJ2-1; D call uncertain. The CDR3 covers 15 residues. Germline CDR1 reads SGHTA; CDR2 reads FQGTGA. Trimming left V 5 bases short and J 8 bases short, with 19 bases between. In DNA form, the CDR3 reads TGTGCCAGCAGCCTTCGGGCCGGTGGTTACGATGAGCAGTTCTTC. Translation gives CASSLRAGGYDEQFF.

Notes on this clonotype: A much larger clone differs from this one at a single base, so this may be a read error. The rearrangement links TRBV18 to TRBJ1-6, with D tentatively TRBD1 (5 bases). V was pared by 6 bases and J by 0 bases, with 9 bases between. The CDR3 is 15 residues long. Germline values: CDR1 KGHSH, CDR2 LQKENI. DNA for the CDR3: TGTGCCAGCTCCGCCGGGGCCTCCTATAATTCACCCCTCCACTTT. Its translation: CASSAGASYNSPLHF.

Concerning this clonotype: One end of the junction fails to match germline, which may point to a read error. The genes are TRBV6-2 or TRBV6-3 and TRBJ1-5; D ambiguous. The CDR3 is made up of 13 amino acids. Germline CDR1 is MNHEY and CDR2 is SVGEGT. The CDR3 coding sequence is TGTGTTAGCAGTTCTATTAACAATCAGCCCCGGCATTTT. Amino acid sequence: CVSSSINNQPRHF.

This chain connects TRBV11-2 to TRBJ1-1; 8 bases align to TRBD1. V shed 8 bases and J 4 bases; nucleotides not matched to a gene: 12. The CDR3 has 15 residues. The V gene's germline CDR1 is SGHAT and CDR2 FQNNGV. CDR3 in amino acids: CASGLGQGRSTEAFF. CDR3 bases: TGTGCCAGCGGCCTTGGACAGGGAAGGAGCACTGAAGCTTTCTTT.

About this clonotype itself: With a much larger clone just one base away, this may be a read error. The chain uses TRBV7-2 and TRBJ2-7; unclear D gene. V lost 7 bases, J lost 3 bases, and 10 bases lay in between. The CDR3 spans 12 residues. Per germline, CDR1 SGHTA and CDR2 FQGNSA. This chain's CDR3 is CASTRMDYEQYF. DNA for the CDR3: TGTGCCAGCACTAGGATGGACTACGAGCAGTACTTC.

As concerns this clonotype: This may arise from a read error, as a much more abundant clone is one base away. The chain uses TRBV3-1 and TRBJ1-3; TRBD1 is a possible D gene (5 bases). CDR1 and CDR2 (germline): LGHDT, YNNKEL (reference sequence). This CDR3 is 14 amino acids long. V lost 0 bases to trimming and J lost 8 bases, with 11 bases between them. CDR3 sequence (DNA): TGTGCCAGCAGCCAAGATCGGGGCTCATACACCATATATTTT. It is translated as CASSQDRGSYTIYF. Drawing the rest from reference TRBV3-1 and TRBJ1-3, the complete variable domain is DTAVSQTPKYLVTQMGNDKSIKCEQNLGHDTMYWYKQDSKKFLKIMFSYNNKELIINETVPNRFSPKSPDKAHLNLHINSLELGDSAVYFCASSQDRGSYTIYFGEGSWLTVV.

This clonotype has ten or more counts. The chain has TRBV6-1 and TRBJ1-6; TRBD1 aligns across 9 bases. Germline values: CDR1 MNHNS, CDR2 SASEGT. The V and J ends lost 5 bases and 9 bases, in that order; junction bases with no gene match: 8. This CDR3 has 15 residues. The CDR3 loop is CASSYSGTGISPLHF. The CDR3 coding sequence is TGTGCCAGCAGTTATTCCGGGACAGGGATTTCACCCCTCCACTTT.